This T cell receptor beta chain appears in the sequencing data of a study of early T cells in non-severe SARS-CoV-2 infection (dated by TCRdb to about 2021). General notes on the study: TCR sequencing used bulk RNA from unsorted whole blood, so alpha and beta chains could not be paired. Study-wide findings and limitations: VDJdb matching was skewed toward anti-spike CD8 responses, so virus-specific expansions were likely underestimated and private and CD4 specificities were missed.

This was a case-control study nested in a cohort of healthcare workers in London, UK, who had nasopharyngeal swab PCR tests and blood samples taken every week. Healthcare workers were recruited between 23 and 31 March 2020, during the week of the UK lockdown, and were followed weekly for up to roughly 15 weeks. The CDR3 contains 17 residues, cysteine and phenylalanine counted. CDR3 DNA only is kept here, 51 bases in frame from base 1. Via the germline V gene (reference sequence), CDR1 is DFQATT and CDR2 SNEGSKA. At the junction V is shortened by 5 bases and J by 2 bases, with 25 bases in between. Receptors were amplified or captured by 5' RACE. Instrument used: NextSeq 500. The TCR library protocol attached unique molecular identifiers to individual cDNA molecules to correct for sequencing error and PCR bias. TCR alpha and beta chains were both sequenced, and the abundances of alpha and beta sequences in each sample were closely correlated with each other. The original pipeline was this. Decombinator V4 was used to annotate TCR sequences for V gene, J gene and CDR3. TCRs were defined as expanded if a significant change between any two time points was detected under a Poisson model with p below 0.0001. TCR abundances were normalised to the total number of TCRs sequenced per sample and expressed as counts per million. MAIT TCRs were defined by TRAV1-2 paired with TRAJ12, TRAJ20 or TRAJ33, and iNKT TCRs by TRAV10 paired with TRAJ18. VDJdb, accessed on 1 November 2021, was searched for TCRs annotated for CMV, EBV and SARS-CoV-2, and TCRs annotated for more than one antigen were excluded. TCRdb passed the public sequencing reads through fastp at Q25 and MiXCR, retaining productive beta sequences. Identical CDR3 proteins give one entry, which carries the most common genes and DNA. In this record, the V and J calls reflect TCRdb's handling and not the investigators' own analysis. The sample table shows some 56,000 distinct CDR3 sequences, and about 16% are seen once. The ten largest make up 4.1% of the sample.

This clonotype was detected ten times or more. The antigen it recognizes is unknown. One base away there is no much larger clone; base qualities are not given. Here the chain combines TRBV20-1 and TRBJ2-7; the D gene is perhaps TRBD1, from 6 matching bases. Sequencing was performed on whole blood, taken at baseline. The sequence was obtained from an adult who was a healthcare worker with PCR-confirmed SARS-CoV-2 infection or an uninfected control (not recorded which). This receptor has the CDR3 CSAHSTETGPTPYEQYF. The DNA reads TGCAGTGCTCATTCAACCGAAACAGGGCCCACGCCCTACGAGCAGTACTTC.